Below, 17 T cell receptor beta chains from the same sample are listed, as sequenced in a study of TIL therapy for anti-PD-1-resistant metastatic lung cancer (dated by TCRdb to about 2021). TCR beta CDR3 regions were amplified from genomic DNA by bias-controlled multiplex PCR with the immunoSEQ v3 hsTCRB kit. Entries here come from immuneACCESS through TCRdb and include only in-frame sequences with V and J called. Some clones fail to appear in such tables; in the studies checked, an unresolved V gene covers under half of the shortfall, and the cause of the remainder is unknown. The sample table holds approximately 60,000 clones, of which over 75% were seen once. The top ten constitute about 2.8% of the sample. What the time point label conveys for this sample: pre-treatment sample, taken before nivolumab and TIL therapy. This material consisted of blood, taken at baseline. The receptors come from a person aged 25 to 80 with non-small cell lung cancer.

This clone has just a few counts. The chain joins TRBV6-2 or TRBV6-3 to TRBJ1-1; the match to TRBD1 covers 8 bases. The length of the CDR3 is 17 residues. Germline CDR1 and CDR2: MNHEY and SVGEGT. The V segment lost 1 base and the J segment 0 bases; nucleotides outside the gene matches: 7. The CDR3 loop is CASSYYWTGKVNTEAFF. The CDR3 region has the DNA TGTGCCAGCAGTTACTATTGGACAGGGAAGGTGAACACTGAAGCTTTCTTT.

The chain joins TRBV5-6 to TRBJ1-4; D is perhaps TRBD1 (6 bases). There are 14 residues in the CDR3. With 1 base removed from V and 7 bases from J, the gap between germline ends came to 11 bases. Germline CDR1 SGHDT, CDR2 YYEEEE. The CDR3 sequence: CASSLYYRVEKLFF. The DNA for the CDR3 is TGTGCCAGCAGCTTGTACTACAGGGTTGAAAAACTGTTTTTT.

A few counts support this clone. This rearrangement joins TRBV7-9 to TRBJ1-1; D might be TRBD1 (5 bases). The CDR3 sequence is 19 residues long. Trimming cost V 5 bases and J 8 bases, with 33 bases left between them. Germline V gene sequence: CDR1 SEHNR, CDR2 FQNEAQ (reference sequence). The CDR3 region has the DNA TGTGCCAGCAGCATTAAGGCACAGCGCGGGGCGTCCGCACCCAAAGAAGCTTTCTTT. Amino acids: CASSIKAQRGASAPKEAFF.

The chain has TRBV7-6 and TRBJ2-2; no clear D. The CDR3 totals 18 residues. Per germline, CDR1 SGHVS and CDR2 FNYEAQ. Deletions cut 2 bases from V and 4 bases from J, with 20 bases between. The CDR3 coding sequence is TGTGCCAGCAGCTTAAACGGCGGCACCCCGTTTCTCACCGGGGAGCTGTTTTTT. Its protein product is CASSLNGGTPFLTGELFF.

This clone was observed a few times. The chain has TRBV2 and TRBJ2-7, with 10 bases fitting TRBD1. The V gene end was trimmed by 11 bases and the J gene end by 4 bases; junction bases not matched to a gene: 5. CDR1 SNHLY and CDR2 FYNNEI come from the germline V gene. The CDR3 is 12 residues long. CDR3 in amino acids: CAPPGQGYEQYF. As DNA, the CDR3 is TGTGCCCCTCCGGGACAGGGGTACGAGCAGTACTTC.

The count of this clone is one. Distinct nucleotide sequences in the sample also encode this CDR3. The rearrangement joins TRBV7-3 to TRBJ2-5; D not resolved. V lost 7 bases to trimming and J lost 5 bases, with 20 bases between them. The CDR3 is 15 residues long. CDR1 and CDR2 from the germline V gene are SGHTA and FQGTGA. The chain's CDR3 is CASTIWEKGRETQYF. CDR3 nucleotides: TGTGCCAGCACCATATGGGAAAAGGGTCGGGAGACCCAGTACTTC.

The rearrangement joins TRBV9 to TRBJ2-4; 8 nucleotides line up with TRBD1. CDR1 is SGDLS and CDR2 is YYNGEE in the germline V gene. J lost 10 bases, V lost 4 bases, and 7 bases had no gene match. The CDR3 length is 13 residues. The CDR3, as DNA: TGTGCCAGCAGCCCCCGACAGGGGAGTATTCAGTACTTC. Amino acids: CASSPRQGSIQYF.

The chain combines TRBV28 with TRBJ2-5, with D uncertain. This CDR3 is built from 13 residues. Trimming cost V 7 bases and J 2 bases, with 11 bases left between them. Germline V gene data show CDR1 as MDHEN and CDR2 as SYDVKM. The chain's CDR3 is CASTPDLQETQYF. The CDR3 DNA follows: TGTGCCAGCACTCCGGACCTACAAGAGACCCAGTACTTC.

The genes are TRBV15 and TRBJ2-5; 7 bases fit TRBD2. This CDR3 has 20 amino acids. The junction had 22 bases not matched to a gene; V was cut back by 4 bases and J by 2 bases. The V gene's germline CDR1 is LNHNV and CDR2 YYDKDF (reference sequence). CDR3 bases: TGTGCCACCAGCACCCCCCGACCGGCTAGCGGATTCAGGTTACAAGAGACCCAGTACTTC. It encodes CATSTPRPASGFRLQETQYF.

V usage is TRBV3-1 (or the pseudogene TRBV3-2) and J usage is TRBJ2-3; D call uncertain. The CDR3 contains 12 residues. V was cut by 3 bases and J by 7 bases, with 8 bases left in between. The germline V gene has CDR1 LGHDT and CDR2 YNNKEL (reference sequence). This chain's CDR3 is CASSQGRYTQYF. In DNA, the CDR3 is TGTGCCAGCAGCCAGGGCCGTTATACGCAGTATTTT.

This clone was counted between two and nine times. The chain couples TRBV3-1 (or the pseudogene TRBV3-2) to TRBJ1-1; unclear D gene. The germline V gene encodes CDR1 LGHDT and CDR2 YNNKEL (reference sequence). Trimming removed 4 bases at V and 1 base at J, with 10 bases between. CDR3 length: 14 amino acids. The CDR3 DNA reads as TGTGCCAGCAGCCGAATAAGCCCGAACACTGAAGCTTTCTTT. Protein product: CASSRISPNTEAFF.

This clone was observed a few times. The chain couples TRBV6-6 to TRBJ1-1, with a tentative D call TRBD1 (5 bases). CDR1 MNHNY and CDR2 SVGAGI come from the germline V gene (reference sequence). The CDR3 is 16 amino acids. V shed 0 bases and J shed 1 base, with 12 bases lying between them. CDR3 DNA: TGTGCCAGCAGTTACTCCTCCGACAGAGCGAACACTGAAGCTTTCTTT. It yields the protein CASSYSSDRANTEAFF.

The gene calls are TRBV7-9 and TRBJ2-2, with D possibly being TRBD2 (5 bases). V shed 5 bases and J shed 4 bases, with 11 bases lying between them. The CDR3 has 14 amino acids. Germline loops: CDR1 SEHNR, CDR2 FQNEAQ (reference sequence). Written as DNA, the CDR3 is TGTGCCAGCAGCCCTAGCCGAGTCACCGGGGAGCTGTTTTTT. Translating gives CASSPSRVTGELFF.

This clone was counted between two and nine times. The rearrangement uses TRBV5-1 and TRBJ2-7, with 10 bases that match TRBD1. The length of the CDR3 is 16 residues. Germline-derived CDR1 and CDR2 are SGHRS and YFSETQ. The junction had 8 bases not matched to a gene; V was cut back by 4 bases and J by 1 base. The CDR3 nucleotides are TGCGCCAGCAGCGTGGACAGGGGGATAGTTTCCTACGAGCAGTACTTC. This encodes CASSVDRGIVSYEQYF.

This clone was seen a single time. The CDR3 DNA follows: TGTGCCATCAGTGATTACAATCAGCCCCAGCATTTT. Its translation is CAISDYNQPQHF. The chain uses TRBV10-3 and TRBJ1-5; D is unresolved. V was shortened by 3 bases and J by 3 bases, with 3 bases between the two germline ends. The CDR3 totals 12 residues. CDR1 ENHRY and CDR2 SYGVKD come from the germline V gene.

This sequence joins TRBV6-2 or TRBV6-3 and TRBJ2-2; no clear D. CDR1 and CDR2 from the germline V gene are MNHEY and SVGEGT. The CDR3 runs to 15 residues. The V end lost 0 bases, the J end lost 7 bases, and 12 bases lay between the germline ends. Here the CDR3 DNA reads TGTGCCAGCAGTTACTCGGCACCGTCTGACGGGGAGCTGTTTTTT. As protein: CASSYSAPSDGELFF.

This chain connects TRBV4-1 to TRBJ2-5; no clear D gene. CDR3 length: 13 amino acids. CDR1 MGHRA and CDR2 YSYEKL come from the germline V gene. The V and J ends lost 4 bases and 4 bases respectively, with 10 bases between them. CDR3 region: CASSLTGPETQYF. The CDR3 DNA sequence: TGCGCCAGCAGCCTAACGGGCCCAGAGACCCAGTACTTC.